This T cell receptor (beta chain) was recovered during a study of T-cell reconstitution after alpha-beta-depleted transplantation in children. The authors prepared the TCRbeta library with unique molecular identifiers. A single record per CDR3 protein comes from TCRdb applying MiXCR to the PCR reads. The table has roughly 500,000 distinct CDR3 sequences, roughly 33% seen once; the top ten hold around 2.3%. The CDR3 runs to 15 residues. The V and J ends lost 5 bases and 1 base, in that order; junction bases with no gene match: 7. This TCR was recovered from a human donor who donated a stem cell graft to a child with aplastic anemia. The chain recombines TRBV12-3 or TRBV12-4 with TRBJ1-1; TRBD1 aligns across 7 bases. The starting material was PBMCs from the stem cell graft donor, obtained from the stem cell graft. CDR3 sequence (DNA): TGTGCCAGCAGTACACCGGGACAGTCGAACACTGAAGCTTTCTTT. It yields the protein CASSTPGQSNTEAFF.